This is a list of T cell receptor beta chains from one sample in a study of T cell responses to AZD1222 COVID-19 vaccine. Sequenced by immunoSEQ multiplex PCR; TCRdb stores in-frame clones only, minus some. Of some 110,000 clones listed, approximately 88% are singletons. Sequenced here: peripheral blood, sampled on day 0 of AZD1222 vaccination. The receptors derive from an adult in good health. CDR3s include the opening cysteine and the closing phenylalanine or tryptophan. The order of the fields is D gene, CDR3 length, V gene, J gene, clone size, CDR3 protein, CDR3 DNA. D genes are given only for firm matches. Size tells how often a clone was seen (once, few, many) or the class of an expanded clone, and some rows leave it out.

NA,16,TRBV9,TRBJ2-1,NA,CASSRSMAPAGNEQFF,TGTGCCAGCAGTCGTTCTATGGCCCCGGCGGGCAATGAGCAGTTCTTC
TRBD2,17,TRBV4-2,TRBJ2-5,NA,CASSQGSSGRGQETQYF,TGTGCCAGCAGCCAAGGGAGTAGCGGGAGGGGACAAGAGACCCAGTACTTC
NA,13,TRBV14,TRBJ2-7,NA,CASSQDHAYEQYF,TGTGCCAGCAGCCAAGATCACGCCTACGAGCAGTACTTC
TRBD1,13,TRBV29-1,TRBJ1-5,NA,CSVLTGGNQPQHF,TGCAGCGTTTTGACAGGGGGGAATCAGCCCCAGCATTTT
NA,15,TRBV4-3,TRBJ2-5,NA,CASSQDRPAQETQYF,TGCGCCAGCAGCCAAGATCGCCCGGCACAAGAGACCCAGTACTTC
TRBD1,16,TRBV24-1,TRBJ2-5,NA,CATSDPRQGAQETQYF,TGTGCCACCAGTGATCCGAGACAGGGCGCCCAAGAGACCCAGTACTTC
NA,14,TRBV28,TRBJ1-1,NA,CAHRTGSMNTEAFF,TGTGCCCATCGAACAGGCTCCATGAACACTGAAGCTTTCTTT
NA,17,TRBV21-1,TRBJ2-1,NA,CASSIRGLKTLNNEQFF,TGTGCCAGCAGCATCAGAGGCCTAAAGACCCTGAACAATGAGCAGTTCTTC
TRBD1,13,TRBV6-5,TRBJ2-7,NA,CASKWDSSYEQYF,TGTGCCAGCAAATGGGACAGCTCCTACGAGCAGTACTTC
NA,13,TRBV2,TRBJ2-7,NA,CASSVAIPYEQYF,TGTGCCAGCAGTGTAGCTATCCCCTACGAGCAGTACTTC
NA,11,TRBV19,TRBJ1-6,NA,CASRADSPLHF,TGTGCCAGTAGAGCCGATTCACCCCTCCACTTT
NA,12,TRBV12-3/TRBV12-4,TRBJ1-2,NA,CASSLTGQGYTF,TGTGCCAGCAGTTTAACAGGACAAGGCTACACCTTC
NA,15,TRBV7-2,TRBJ2-2,NA,CASSFSGSNTGELFF,TGTGCCAGCAGCTTCAGCGGTTCGAACACCGGGGAGCTGTTTTTT
NA,15,TRBV28,TRBJ2-7,NA,CASSPATRAAREQYF,TGTGCCAGCAGCCCAGCGACGCGCGCGGCCCGCGAGCAGTACTTC
TRBD1,17,TRBV5-1,TRBJ1-1,NA,CASSLGEDRVGDTEAFF,TGCGCCAGCAGCTTGGGCGAGGACAGGGTGGGGGACACTGAAGCTTTCTTT
NA,13,TRBV6-1,TRBJ1-2,NA,CASSENGNYGYTF,TGTGCCAGCAGTGAAAACGGGAACTATGGCTACACCTTC
NA,12,TRBV5-1,TRBJ2-3,NA,CASSSTSDTQYF,TGCGCCAGCAGCTCGACGTCAGATACGCAGTATTTT
NA,15,TRBV7-7,TRBJ2-7,NA,CASSLGPGTPYEQYF,TGTGCTAGCAGCTTAGGACCAGGGACTCCCTACGAGCAGTACTTC
TRBD1,18,TRBV4-1,TRBJ1-2,NA,CASSPAGTGARANYGYTF,TGCGCCAGCAGCCCTGCCGGGACAGGGGCAAGGGCTAACTATGGCTACACCTTC
NA,13,TRBV19,TRBJ2-5,NA,CASSIRGSETQYF,TGTGCCAGTAGTATCAGGGGATCGGAGACCCAGTACTTC
NA,15,TRBV5-1,TRBJ1-1,NA,CASSREPTMNTEAFF,TGCGCCAGCAGCCGCGAACCTACGATGAACACTGAAGCTTTCTTT
TRBD2,15,TRBV24-1,TRBJ2-1,once,CATSDGGGTRGEQFF,TGTGCCACCAGTGATGGCGGGGGGACAAGGGGTGAGCAGTTCTTC
NA,14,TRBV18,TRBJ1-1,NA,CASSRTWRATEAFF,TGTGCCAGCTCACGAACCTGGAGGGCCACTGAAGCTTTCTTT
NA,11,TRBV12-3/TRBV12-4,TRBJ1-1,NA,CASSRGAEAFF,TGTGCCAGCAGTAGGGGCGCTGAAGCTTTCTTT
NA,14,TRBV6-6,TRBJ1-3,NA,CASSYGQGVVTIYF,TGTGCCAGCAGTTATGGTCAGGGTGTCGTCACCATATATTTT
NA,13,TRBV5-1,TRBJ1-2,NA,CASSPLTDYGYTF,TGCGCCAGCAGCCCCCTGACGGACTATGGCTACACCTTC
NA,15,TRBV6-5,TRBJ1-6,once,CASRYIPGKNSPLHF,TGTGCCAGCAGATATATTCCGGGAAAAAATTCACCCCTCCACTTT
NA,17,TRBV7-3,TRBJ2-3,NA,CASSSLQGSMGTDTQYF,TGTGCCAGCAGCTCTCTTCAGGGGTCTATGGGCACAGATACGCAGTATTTT
NA,15,TRBV7-2,TRBJ1-2,NA,CASSLNTGSVYGYTF,TGTGCCAGCAGCTTAAATACAGGGTCGGTCTATGGCTACACCTTC